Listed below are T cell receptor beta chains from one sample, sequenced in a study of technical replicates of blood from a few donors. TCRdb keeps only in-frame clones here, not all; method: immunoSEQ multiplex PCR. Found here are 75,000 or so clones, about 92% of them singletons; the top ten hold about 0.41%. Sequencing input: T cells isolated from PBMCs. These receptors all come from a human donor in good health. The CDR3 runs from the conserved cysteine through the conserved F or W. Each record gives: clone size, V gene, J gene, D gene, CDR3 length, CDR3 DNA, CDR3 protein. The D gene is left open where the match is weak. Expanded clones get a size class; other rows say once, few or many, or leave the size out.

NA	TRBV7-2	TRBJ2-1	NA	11	TGTGCCAGCAGCTTAGAAGCGAGGCAGTTCTTC	CASSLEARQFF
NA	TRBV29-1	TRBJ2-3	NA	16	TGCAGCGTTGAAGGGGTGAGAATGGGGAGGCGAGATACGCAGTATTTT	CSVEGVRMGRRDTQYF
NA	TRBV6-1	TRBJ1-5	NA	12	TGTGCCAGCAGTGACCTCAATCAGCCCCAGCATTTT	CASSDLNQPQHF
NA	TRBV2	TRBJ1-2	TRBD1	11	TGTGCCAGCAGGAACGGACAGGGGATGCCCTTC	CASRNGQGMPF
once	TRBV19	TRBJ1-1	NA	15	TGTGCCAGTACCCCCTGGAGGGGAGGGAACACTGAAGCTTTCTTT	CASTPWRGGNTEAFF
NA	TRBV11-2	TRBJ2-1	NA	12	TGTGCCAGCAGCCCCACGGGCAATGAGCAGTTCTTC	CASSPTGNEQFF
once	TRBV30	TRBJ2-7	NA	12	TGTGCCTCGAACAGGGGAGGTTACGAGCAGTACTTC	CASNRGGYEQYF
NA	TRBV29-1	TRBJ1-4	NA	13	TGCAGCGTACAGGGCGTTGCTAATGAAAAACTGTTTTTT	CSVQGVANEKLFF
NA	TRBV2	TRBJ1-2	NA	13	TGTGCCAGCAGTGAAGGGGGCCTTTATGGCTACACCTTC	CASSEGGLYGYTF
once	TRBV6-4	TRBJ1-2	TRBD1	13	TGTGCCAGCAGGGGACAGCCGAGAGATGGCTACACCTTC	CASRGQPRDGYTF
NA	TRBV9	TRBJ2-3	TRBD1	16	TGTGCCAGCAGCAAACCGGGACAGGGGGCCCCAGATACGCAGTATTTT	CASSKPGQGAPDTQYF